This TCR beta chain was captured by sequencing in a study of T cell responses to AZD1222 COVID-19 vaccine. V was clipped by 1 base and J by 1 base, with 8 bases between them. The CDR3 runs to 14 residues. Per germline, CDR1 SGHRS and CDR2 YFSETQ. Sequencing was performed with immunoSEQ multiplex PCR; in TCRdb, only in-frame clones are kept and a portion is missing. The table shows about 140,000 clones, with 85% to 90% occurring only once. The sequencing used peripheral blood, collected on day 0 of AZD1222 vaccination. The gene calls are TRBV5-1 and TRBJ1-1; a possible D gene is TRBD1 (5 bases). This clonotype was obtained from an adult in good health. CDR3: CASSLYGQNTEAFF. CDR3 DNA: TGCGCCAGCAGCTTGTATGGACAGAACACTGAAGCTTTCTTT.